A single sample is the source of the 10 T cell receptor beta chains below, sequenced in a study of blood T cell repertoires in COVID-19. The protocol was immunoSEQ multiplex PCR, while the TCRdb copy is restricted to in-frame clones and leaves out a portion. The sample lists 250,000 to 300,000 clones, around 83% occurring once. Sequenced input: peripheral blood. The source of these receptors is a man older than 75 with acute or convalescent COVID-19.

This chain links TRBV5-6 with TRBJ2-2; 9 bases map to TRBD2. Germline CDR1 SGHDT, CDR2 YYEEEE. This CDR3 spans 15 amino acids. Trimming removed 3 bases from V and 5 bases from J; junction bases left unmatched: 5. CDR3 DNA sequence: TGTGCCAGCAGCTCCGGGACTAGCATGACCGGGGAGCTGTTTTTT. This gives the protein CASSSGTSMTGELFF.

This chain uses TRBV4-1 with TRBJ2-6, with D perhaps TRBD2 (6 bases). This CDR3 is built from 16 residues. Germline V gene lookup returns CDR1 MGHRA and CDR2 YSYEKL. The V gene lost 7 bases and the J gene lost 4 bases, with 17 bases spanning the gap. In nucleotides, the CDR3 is TGCGCCAGCACCTCCCACGGGGCGGGGGGGGCCAACGTCCTGACTTTC. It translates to CASTSHGAGGANVLTF.

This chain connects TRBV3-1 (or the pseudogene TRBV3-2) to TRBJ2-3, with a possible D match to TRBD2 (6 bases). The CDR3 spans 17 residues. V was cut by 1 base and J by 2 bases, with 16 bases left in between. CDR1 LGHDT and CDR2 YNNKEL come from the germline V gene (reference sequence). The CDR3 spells CASSQATRLGDTDTQYF. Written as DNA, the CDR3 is TGTGCCAGCAGCCAAGCCACAAGACTAGGGGACACAGATACGCAGTATTTT.

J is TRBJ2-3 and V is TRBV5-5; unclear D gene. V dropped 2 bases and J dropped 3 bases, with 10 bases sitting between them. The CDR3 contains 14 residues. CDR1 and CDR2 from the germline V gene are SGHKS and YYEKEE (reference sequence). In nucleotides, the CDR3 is TGTGCCAGCAGCTTTGGAGTGAGTACAGATACGCAGTATTTT. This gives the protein CASSFGVSTDTQYF.

The CDR3 coding sequence is TGTGCCAGTAGTATATATTTAGCGGTAACGAACACCGGGGAGCTGTTTTTT. Translated, it gives CASSIYLAVTNTGELFF. This chain uses TRBV19 with TRBJ2-2; TRBD2 might be the D (6 bases). The CDR3 extends over 17 amino acids. Germline CDR1 LNHDA, CDR2 SQIVND (reference sequence). Trimming took off 2 bases at V and 0 bases at J, with 13 bases between the two ends.

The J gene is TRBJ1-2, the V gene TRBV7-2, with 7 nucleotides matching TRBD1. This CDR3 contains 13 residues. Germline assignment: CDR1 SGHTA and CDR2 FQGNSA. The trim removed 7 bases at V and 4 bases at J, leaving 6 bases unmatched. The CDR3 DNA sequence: TGTGCCAGCAACGACAGGGTTGGCTATGGCTACACCTTC. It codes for CASNDRVGYGYTF.

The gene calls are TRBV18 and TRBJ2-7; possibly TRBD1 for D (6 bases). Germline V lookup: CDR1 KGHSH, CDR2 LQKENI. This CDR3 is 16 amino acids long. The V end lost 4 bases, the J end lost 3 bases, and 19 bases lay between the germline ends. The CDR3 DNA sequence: TGTGCCAGCTCACAAGGAAGCCTGACAGGTATCTACGAGCAGTACTTC. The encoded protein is CASSQGSLTGIYEQYF.

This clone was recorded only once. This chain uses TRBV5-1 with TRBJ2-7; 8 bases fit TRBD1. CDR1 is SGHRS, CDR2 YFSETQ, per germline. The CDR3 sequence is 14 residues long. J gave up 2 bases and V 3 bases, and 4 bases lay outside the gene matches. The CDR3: CASSWGTGPYEQYF. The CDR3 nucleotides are TGCGCCAGCAGCTGGGGGACAGGCCCCTACGAGCAGTACTTC.

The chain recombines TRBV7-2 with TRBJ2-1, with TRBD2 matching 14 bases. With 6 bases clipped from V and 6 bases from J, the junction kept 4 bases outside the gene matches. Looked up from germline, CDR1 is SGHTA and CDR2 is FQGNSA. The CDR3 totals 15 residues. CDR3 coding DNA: TGTGCCAGCAGTCTAGGACTAGCGGGGGGCAATGAGCAGTTCTTC. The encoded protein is CASSLGLAGGNEQFF. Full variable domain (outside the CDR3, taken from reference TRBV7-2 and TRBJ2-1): GAGVSQSPSNKVTEKGKDVELRCDPISGHTALYWYRQSLGQGLEFLIYFQGNSAPDKSGLPSDRFSAERTGGSVSTLTIQRTQQEDSAVYLCASSLGLAGGNEQFFGPGTRLTVL.

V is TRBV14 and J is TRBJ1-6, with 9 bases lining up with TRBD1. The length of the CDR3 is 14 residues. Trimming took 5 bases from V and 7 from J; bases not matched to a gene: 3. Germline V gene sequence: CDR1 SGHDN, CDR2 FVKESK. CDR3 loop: CASSGTGRNSPLHF. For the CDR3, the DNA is TGTGCCAGCAGCGGGACAGGGCGAAATTCACCCCTCCACTTT.